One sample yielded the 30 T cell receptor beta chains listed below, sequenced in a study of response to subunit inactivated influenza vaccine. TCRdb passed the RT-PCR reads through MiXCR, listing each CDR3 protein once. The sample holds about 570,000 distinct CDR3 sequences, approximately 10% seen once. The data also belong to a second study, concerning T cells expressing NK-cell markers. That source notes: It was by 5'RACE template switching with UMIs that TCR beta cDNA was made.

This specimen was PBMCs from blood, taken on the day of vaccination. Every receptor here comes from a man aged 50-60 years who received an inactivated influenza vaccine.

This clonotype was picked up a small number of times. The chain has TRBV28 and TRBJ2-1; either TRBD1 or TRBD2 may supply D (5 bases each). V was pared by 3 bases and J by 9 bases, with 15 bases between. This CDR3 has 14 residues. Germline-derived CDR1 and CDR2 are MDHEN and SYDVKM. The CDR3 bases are TGTGCCAGCAGTTTCGGTGGGAGAAGGGGTGAGCAGTTCTTC. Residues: CASSFGGRRGEQFF.

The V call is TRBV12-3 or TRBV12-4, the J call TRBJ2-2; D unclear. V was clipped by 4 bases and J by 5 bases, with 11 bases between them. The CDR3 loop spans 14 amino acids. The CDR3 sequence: CASSSSSLTGELFF. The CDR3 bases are TGTGCCAGCAGTTCCTCTTCCCTGACCGGGGAGCTGTTTTTT.

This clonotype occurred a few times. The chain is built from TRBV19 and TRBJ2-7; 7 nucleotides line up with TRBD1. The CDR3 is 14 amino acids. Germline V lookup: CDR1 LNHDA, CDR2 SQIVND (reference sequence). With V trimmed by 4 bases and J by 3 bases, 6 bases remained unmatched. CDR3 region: CASSKGQEIYEQYF. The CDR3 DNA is TGTGCCAGTAGTAAAGGACAGGAGATCTACGAGCAGTACTTC.

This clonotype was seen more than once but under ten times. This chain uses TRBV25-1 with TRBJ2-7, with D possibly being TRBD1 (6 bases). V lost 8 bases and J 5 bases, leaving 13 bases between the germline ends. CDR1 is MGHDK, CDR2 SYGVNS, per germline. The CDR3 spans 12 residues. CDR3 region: CASGTPVDEQYF. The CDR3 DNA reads TGTGCCAGCGGGACACCGGTCGACGAGCAGTACTTC.

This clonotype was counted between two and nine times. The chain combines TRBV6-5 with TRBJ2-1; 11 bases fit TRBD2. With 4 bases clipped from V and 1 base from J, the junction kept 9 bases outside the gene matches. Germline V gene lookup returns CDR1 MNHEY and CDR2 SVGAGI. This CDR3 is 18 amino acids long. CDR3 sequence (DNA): TGTGCCAGCAGTTGGATTACCGGGACTAGCGGTTCCTACAATGAGCAGTTCTTC. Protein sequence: CASSWITGTSGSYNEQFF.

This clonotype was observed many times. The CDR3, as DNA: TGTGCCAGCAGCTCAGGACCTTATAGCAATCAGCCCCAGCATTTT. Amino acids: CASSSGPYSNQPQHF. The gene calls are TRBV7-6 and TRBJ1-5; unclear D gene. The CDR3 is 15 amino acids. V was cut by 4 bases and J by 0 bases, with 10 bases left in between. From germline, CDR1 is SGHVS and CDR2 FNYEAQ.

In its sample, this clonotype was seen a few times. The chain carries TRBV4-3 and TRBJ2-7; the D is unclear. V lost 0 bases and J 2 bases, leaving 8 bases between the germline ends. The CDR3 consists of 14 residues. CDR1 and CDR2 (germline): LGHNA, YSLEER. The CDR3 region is CASSQDLGTYEQYF. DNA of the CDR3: TGCGCCAGCAGCCAAGATTTGGGGACCTACGAGCAGTACTTC.

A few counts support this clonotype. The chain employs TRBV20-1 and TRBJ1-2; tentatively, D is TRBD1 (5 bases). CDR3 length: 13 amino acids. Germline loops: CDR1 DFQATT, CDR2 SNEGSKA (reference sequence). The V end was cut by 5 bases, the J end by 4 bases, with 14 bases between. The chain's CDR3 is CSASTAQGYGYTF. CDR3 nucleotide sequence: TGCAGTGCTTCGACCGCTCAGGGCTATGGCTACACCTTC.

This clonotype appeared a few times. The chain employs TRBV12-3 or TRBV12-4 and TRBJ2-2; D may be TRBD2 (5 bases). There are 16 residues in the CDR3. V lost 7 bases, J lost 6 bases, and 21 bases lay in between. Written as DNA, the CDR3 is TGTGCCAGCACCATCTTCTCGCGGGTCAGGTCCGGGGAGCTGTTTTTT. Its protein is CASTIFSRVRSGELFF.

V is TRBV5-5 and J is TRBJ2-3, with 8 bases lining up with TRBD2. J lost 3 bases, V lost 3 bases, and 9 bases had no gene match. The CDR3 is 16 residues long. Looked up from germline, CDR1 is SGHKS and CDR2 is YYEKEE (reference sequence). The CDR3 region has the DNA TGTGCCAGCAGCTCTAACAGCGGGAGAGGGACAGATACGCAGTATTTT. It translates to CASSSNSGRGTDTQYF.

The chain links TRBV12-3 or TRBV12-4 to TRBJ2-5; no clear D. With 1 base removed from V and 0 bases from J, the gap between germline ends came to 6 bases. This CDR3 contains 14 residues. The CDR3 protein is CASSLEAYQETQYF. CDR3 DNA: TGTGCCAGCAGTTTAGAGGCGTACCAAGAGACCCAGTACTTC.

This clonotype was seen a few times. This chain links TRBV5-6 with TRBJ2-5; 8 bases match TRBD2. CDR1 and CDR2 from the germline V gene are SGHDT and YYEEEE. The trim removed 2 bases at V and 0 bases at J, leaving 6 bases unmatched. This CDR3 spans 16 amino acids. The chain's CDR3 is CASSFGRGGYQETQYF. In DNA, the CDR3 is TGTGCCAGCAGCTTCGGACGGGGGGGATACCAAGAGACCCAGTACTTC. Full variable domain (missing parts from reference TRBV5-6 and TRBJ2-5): DAGVTQSPTHLIKTRGQQVTLRCSPKSGHDTVSWYQQALGQGPQFIFQYYEEEERQRGNFPDRFSGHQFPNYSSELNVNALLLGDSALYLCASSFGRGGYQETQYFGPGTRLLVL.

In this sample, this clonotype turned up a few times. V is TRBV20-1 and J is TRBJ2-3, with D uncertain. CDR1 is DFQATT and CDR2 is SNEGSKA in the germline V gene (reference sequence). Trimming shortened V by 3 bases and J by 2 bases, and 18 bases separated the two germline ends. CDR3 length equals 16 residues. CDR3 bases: TGCAGTGCTAGCCTATCCCAGTTTGCGGCCACAGATACGCAGTATTTT. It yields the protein CSASLSQFAATDTQYF.

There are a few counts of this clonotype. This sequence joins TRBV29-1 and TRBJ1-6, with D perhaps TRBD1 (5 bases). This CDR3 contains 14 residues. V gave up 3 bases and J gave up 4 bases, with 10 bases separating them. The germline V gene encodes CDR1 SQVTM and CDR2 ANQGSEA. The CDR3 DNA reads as TGCAGCGTTGAGGGGCGTTCTTATAATTCACCCCTCCACTTT. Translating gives CSVEGRSYNSPLHF.

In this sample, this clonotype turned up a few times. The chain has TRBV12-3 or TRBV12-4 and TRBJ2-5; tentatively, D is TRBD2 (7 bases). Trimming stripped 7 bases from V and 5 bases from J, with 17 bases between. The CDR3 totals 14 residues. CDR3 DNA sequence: TGTGCCAGCACCTTCAGGGGAGCGGGGGAGACCCAGTACTTC. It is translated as CASTFRGAGETQYF.

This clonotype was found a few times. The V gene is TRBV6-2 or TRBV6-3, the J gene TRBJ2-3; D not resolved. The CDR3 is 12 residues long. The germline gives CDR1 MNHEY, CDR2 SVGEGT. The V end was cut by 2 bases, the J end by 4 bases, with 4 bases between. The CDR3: CASSYVPDTQYF. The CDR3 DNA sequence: TGTGCCAGCAGTTACGTCCCAGATACGCAGTATTTT.

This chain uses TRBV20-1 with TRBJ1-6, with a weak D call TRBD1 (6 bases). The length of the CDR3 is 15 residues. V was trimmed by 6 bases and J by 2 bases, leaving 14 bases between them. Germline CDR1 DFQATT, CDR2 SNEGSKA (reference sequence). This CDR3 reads CSARPGGPYNSPLHF. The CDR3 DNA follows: TGCAGTGCCAGACCGGGGGGCCCCTATAATTCACCCCTCCACTTT.

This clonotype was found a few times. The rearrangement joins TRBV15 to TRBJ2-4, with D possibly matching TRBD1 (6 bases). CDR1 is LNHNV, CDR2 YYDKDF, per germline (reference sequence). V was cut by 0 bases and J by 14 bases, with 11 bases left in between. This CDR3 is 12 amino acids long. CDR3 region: CATSRDWAGEYF. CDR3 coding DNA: TGTGCCACCAGCAGAGATTGGGCAGGGGAGTACTTC.

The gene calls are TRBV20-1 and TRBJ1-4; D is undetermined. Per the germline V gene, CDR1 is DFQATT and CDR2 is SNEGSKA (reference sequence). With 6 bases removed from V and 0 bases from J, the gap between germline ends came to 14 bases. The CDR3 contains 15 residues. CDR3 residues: CSASKGGSTNEKLFF. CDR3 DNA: TGCAGTGCCTCTAAGGGAGGGTCAACTAATGAAAAACTGTTTTTT.

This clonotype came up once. The CDR3 DNA follows: TGTGCCAGCAGGGCGGGACGGGAGAACACTGAAGCTTTCTTT. It yields the protein CASRAGRENTEAFF. V usage is TRBV12-3 or TRBV12-4 and J usage is TRBJ1-1, with a weak D call TRBD1 (5 bases). V dropped 6 bases and J dropped 1 base, with 12 bases sitting between them. The CDR3 sequence is 14 residues long.

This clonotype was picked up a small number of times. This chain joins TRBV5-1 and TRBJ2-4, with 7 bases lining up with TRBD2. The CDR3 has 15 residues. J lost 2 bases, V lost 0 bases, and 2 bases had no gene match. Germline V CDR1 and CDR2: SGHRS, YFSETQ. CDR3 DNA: TGCGCCAGCAGCTTGGAAGCGGGGTCCAAAAACATTCAGTACTTC. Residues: CASSLEAGSKNIQYF.

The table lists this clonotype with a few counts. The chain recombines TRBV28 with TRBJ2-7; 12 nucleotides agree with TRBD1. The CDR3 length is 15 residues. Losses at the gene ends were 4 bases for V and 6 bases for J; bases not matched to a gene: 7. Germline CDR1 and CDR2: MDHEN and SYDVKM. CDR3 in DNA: TGTGCCAGCAGTTCCACCCGGGACAGGGGGCGCGAGCAGTACTTC. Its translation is CASSSTRDRGREQYF. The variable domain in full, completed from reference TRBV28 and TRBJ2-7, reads DVKVTQSSRYLVKRTGEKVFLECVQDMDHENMFWYRQDPGLGLRLIYFSYDVKMKEKGDIPEGYSVSREKKERFSLILESASTNQTSMYLCASSSTRDRGREQYFGPGTRLTVT.

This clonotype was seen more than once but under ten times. The chain's CDR3 is CASSQSAAGGPKTQYF. CDR3 sequence (DNA): TGCGCCAGCAGCCAATCTGCAGCGGGAGGGCCAAAGACCCAGTACTTC. The chain couples TRBV4-3 to TRBJ2-5; TRBD2 aligns across 10 bases. CDR3 size: 16 residues. Per germline, CDR1 LGHNA and CDR2 YSLEER. V was clipped by 2 bases and J by 6 bases; unmatched bases: 9.

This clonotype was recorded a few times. CDR3 residues: CASSDRTGTTFSYEQYF. In DNA, the CDR3 is TGCGCCAGCAGTGATCGTACCGGGACCACTTTCTCCTACGAGCAGTACTTC. The J gene is TRBJ2-7, the V gene TRBV10-2; D tentatively reads TRBD1 or TRBD2 (5 bases each). V was shortened by 3 bases and J by 0 bases, with 18 bases between the two germline ends. Germline CDR1 WSHSY, CDR2 SAAADI. CDR3 length: 17 amino acids.

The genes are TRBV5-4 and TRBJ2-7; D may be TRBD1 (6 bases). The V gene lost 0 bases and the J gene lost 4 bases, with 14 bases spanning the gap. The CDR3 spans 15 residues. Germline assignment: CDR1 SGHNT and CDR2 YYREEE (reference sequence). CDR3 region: CASSLDRAVAYEQYF. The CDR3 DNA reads TGTGCCAGCAGCTTGGACAGGGCGGTTGCGTACGAGCAGTACTTC.

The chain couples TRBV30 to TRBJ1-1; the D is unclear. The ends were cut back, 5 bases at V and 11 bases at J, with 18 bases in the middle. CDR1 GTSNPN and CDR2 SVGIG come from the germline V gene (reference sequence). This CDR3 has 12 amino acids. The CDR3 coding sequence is TGTGCCTGGGTCTTGGACCGCCGGCGGGCTTTCTTT. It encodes CAWVLDRRRAFF.

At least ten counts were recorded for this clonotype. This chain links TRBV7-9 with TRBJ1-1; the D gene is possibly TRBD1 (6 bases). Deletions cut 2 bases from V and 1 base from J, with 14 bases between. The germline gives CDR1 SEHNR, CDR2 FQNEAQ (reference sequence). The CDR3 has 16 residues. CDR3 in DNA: TGTGCCAGCAGCTTATGGGGCCGGGGGCCGAACACTGAAGCTTTCTTT. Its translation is CASSLWGRGPNTEAFF.

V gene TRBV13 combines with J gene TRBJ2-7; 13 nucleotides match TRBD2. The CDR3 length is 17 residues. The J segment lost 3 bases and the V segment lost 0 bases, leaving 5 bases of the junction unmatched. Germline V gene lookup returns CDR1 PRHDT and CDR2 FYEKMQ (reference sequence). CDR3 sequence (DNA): TGTGCCAGCAGCTTAGGCCCCGGGACTAGCGGGGACTACGAGCAGTACTTC. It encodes CASSLGPGTSGDYEQYF.

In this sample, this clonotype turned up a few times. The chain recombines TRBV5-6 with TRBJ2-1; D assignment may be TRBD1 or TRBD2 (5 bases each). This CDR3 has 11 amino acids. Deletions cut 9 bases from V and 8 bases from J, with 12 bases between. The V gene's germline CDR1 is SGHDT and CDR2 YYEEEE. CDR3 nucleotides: TGTGCCACAGGCCGGGGCGATGAGCAGTTCTTC. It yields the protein CATGRGDEQFF.

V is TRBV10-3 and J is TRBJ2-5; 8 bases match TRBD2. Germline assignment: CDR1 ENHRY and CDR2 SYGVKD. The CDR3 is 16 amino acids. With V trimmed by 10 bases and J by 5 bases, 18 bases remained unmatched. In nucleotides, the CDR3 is TGTGCCACCGGCGAGGGTGCGGGAGGTCGGTTGGAGACCCAGTACTTC. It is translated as CATGEGAGGRLETQYF.